This passage covers 2 T cell receptor beta chains from one sample sequenced in a study of identical twins (dated by TCRdb to 2016 to 2018). To prepare the library, 5' RACE was applied. This sample was sequenced with an Illumina HiSeq 2000. The raw public data were reprocessed by TCRdb itself: fastp quality trimming at Q25, MiXCR clonotype calling, in-frame beta chains only. Under each unique CDR3 protein, matching rows form one entry showing the most common genes and DNA. The sample data list some 1,600,000 distinct CDR3 sequences, and about 32% of these were observed just once. The leading ten clones occupy under 0.35% of the sample. Sequencing was carried out using cord blood. These receptors were taken from a newborn girl in good health.

The chain recombines TRBV15 with TRBJ1-3, with 7 bases that match TRBD1. The germline V gene has CDR1 LNHNV and CDR2 YYDKDF (reference sequence). V lost 2 bases and J lost 8; bases outside the gene matches: 12. This CDR3 contains 16 residues. This CDR3 is CATSRPPGGIIDTIYF. The CDR3 bases are TGTGCCACCAGCAGACCCCCAGGGGGGATTATCGACACCATATATTTT.

In this sample, this clonotype turned up a few times. The V and J genes are TRBV20-1 and TRBJ2-1; 12 bases match TRBD2. The ends lost 2 bases at V and 2 bases at J; junction bases unmatched: 13. Looked up from germline, CDR1 is DFQATT and CDR2 is SNEGSKA (reference sequence). This CDR3 has 19 residues. The CDR3 coding sequence is TGCAGTGCTAGATCTATGGGGCTAGCGGGAGGGCCGACCTACAATGAGCAGTTCTTC. As protein: CSARSMGLAGGPTYNEQFF.